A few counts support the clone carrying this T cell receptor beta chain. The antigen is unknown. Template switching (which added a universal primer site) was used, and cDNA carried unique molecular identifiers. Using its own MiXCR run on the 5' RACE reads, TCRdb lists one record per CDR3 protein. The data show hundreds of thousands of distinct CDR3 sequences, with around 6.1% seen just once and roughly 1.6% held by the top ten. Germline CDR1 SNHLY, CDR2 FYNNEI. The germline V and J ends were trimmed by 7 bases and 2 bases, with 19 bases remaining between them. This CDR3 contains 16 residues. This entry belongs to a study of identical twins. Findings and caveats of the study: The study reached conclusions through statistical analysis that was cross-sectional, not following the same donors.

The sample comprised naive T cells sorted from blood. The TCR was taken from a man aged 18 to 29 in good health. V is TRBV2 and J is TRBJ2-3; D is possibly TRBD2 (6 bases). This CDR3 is CASIRRGEGATDTQYF. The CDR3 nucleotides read TGTGCCAGCATCCGGAGGGGAGAGGGCGCCACAGATACGCAGTATTTT.